The entry that follows covers one T cell receptor beta chain sequence. Its antigen is unidentified. These data come from a study of CD8 T cells in ankylosing spondylitis. The study, taken as a whole, reports: Ankylosing spondylitis blood appeared to carry a characteristic TCR beta motif of several highly homologous variants. Disease-linked clones were found to be CD8+ and relatively rare in peripheral blood.

The authors made TCR beta libraries by quantitative 5'-RACE with molecular barcodes. MiXCR was run by TCRdb on the 5' RACE reads, yielding one entry per CDR3 protein. Here the sample spans 250,000 to 350,000 distinct CDR3 sequences, around 19% being singletons. CDR3 length equals 13 residues. CDR1 is MDHEN and CDR2 is SYDVKM in the germline V gene. V lost 11 bases, J lost 2 bases, and 13 bases lay in between. The chain has TRBV28 and TRBJ2-1; D may be TRBD1 or TRBD2 (5 bases each). The TCR originated in a male donor with ankylosing spondylitis or in good health (not recorded which). Sequenced: blood, either unsorted or a sorted T cell fraction (not recorded which). CDR3 residues: CALQRGPYNEQFF. CDR3 sequence (DNA): TGTGCCCTCCAGAGGGGCCCCTACAATGAGCAGTTCTTC.